This T cell receptor (beta chain) was sequenced in a study of beta chain features in type 1 diabetes. Study at large: Cell yields, gender and age were similar in healthy donors and patients. Overall study results and limits: For patients, the naive, central memory and Treg TCRB repertoires appeared more alike than for healthy donors. The VDJ junctions of type 1 diabetes patients carried fewer insertions and more deletions. Researchers cautioned that cDNA sequencing could over-represent cells with high TCR expression. In all four CD4+ subsets, TCRB CDR3 length was significantly, moderately reduced in type 1 diabetes.

The authors reverse transcribed all of the isolated RNA, so sequencing captured expressed TCRB transcripts. Sequenced by immunoSEQ multiplex PCR; TCRdb stores in-frame clones only, minus some. The data show about 260,000 clones, about a fifth seen once. V lost 3 bases to trimming and J lost 5 bases, with 17 bases between them. Germline V gene lookup returns CDR1 SGDLS and CDR2 YYNGEE. CDR3 length equals 15 residues. A few counts support this clone. The antigen is unknown. The sequence was obtained from a woman aged 40 to 49 with type 1 diabetes. This chain uses TRBV9 with TRBJ2-5, with D tentatively TRBD2 (6 bases). Source material: naive CD4+ T cells from blood. CDR3 loop: CASSGLRGGRETQYF. The CDR3 nucleotides are TGTGCCAGCAGCGGACTGCGGGGCGGAAGGGAGACCCAGTACTTC.